This T cell receptor (beta chain) was sequenced in a study of blood T cell repertoires in COVID-19. The V gene lost 1 base and the J gene lost 7 bases, with 11 bases spanning the gap. CDR3 size: 13 residues. Germline CDR1 SGHVS, CDR2 FNYEAQ. TCRdb's copy holds only in-frame clones and misses some; the assay was immunoSEQ multiplex PCR. Among 300,000 to 400,000 clones, more than 70% were seen once, and the ten largest hold about 6.7%. Seattle cases were enrolled at active infection and followed longitudinally. The sample comprised peripheral blood. The gene calls are TRBV7-6 and TRBJ2-7, with D possibly being TRBD2 (6 bases). The TCR comes from a woman aged 70-85 years with COVID-19, enrolled during active disease. The CDR3: CASSLGGDSEQYF. In DNA, the CDR3 is TGTGCCAGCAGCTTAGGCGGGGATTCTGAGCAGTACTTC.